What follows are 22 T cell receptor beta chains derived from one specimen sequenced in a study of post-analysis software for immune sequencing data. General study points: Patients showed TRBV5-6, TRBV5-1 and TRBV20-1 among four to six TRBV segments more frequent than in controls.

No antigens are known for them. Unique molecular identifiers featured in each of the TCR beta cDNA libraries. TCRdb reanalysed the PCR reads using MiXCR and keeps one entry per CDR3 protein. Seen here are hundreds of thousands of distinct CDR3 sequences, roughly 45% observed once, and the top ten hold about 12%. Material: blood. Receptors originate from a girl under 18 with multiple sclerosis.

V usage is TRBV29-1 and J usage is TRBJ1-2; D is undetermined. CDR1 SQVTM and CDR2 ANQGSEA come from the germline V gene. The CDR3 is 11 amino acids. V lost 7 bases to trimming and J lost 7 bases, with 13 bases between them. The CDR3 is CSATGRAGYTF. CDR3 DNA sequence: TGCAGCGCCACCGGGCGAGCTGGCTACACCTTC.

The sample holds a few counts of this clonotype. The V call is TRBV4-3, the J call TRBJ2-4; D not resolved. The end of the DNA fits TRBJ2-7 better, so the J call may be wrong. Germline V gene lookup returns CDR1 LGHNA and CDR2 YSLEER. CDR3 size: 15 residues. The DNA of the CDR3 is TGCGCCAGCAGCCAAGAGGAGCGTCACAATTACGAGCAGTACTTC. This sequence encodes CASSQEERHNYEQYF.

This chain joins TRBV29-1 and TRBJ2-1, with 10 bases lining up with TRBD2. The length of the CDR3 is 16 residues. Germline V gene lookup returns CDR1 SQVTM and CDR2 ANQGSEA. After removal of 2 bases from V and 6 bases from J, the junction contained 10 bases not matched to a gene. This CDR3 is CSVELAGEGMINEQFF. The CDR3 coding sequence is TGCAGCGTTGAACTAGCGGGAGAAGGGATGATCAATGAGCAGTTCTTC.

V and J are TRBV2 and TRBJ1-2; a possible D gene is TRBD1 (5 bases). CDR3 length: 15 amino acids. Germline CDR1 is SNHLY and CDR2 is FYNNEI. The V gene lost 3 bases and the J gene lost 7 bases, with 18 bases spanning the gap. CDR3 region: CASSERAGTAFGYTF. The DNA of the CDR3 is TGTGCCAGCAGTGAGCGCGCCGGGACGGCGTTTGGCTACACCTTC.

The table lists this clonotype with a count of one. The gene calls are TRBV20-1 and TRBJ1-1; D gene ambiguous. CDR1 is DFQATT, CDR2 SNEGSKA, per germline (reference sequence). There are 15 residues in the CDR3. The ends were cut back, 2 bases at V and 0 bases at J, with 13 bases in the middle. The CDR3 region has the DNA TGCAGTGCTAGACTAACCTTACATATGAACACTGAAGCTTTCTTT. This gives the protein CSARLTLHMNTEAFF.

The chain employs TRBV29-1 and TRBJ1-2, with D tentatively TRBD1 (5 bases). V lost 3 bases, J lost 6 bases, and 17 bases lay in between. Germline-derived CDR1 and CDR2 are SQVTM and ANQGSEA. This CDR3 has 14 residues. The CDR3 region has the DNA TGCAGCGTTGAGGAAGACAGAACGAGGGATGGCTACACCTTC. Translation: CSVEEDRTRDGYTF.

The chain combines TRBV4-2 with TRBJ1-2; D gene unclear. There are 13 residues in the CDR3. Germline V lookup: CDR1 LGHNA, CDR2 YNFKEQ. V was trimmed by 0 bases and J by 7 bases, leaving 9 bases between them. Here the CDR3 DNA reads TGTGCCAGCAGCCAAGATAAGTTGGGTGGCTACACCTTC. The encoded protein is CASSQDKLGGYTF.

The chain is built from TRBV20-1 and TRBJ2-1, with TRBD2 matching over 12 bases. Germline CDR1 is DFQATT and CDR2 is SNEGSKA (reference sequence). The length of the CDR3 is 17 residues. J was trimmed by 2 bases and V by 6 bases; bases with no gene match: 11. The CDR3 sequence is CSAYSASGRGAYNEQFF. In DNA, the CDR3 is TGCAGTGCATATTCGGCTAGCGGGAGGGGAGCCTACAATGAGCAGTTCTTC.

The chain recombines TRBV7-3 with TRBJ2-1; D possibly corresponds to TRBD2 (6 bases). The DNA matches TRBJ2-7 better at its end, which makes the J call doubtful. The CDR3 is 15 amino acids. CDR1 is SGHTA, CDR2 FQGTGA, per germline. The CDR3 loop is CASSDSGASYNEQYF. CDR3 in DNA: TGTGCCAGCAGCGATAGCGGAGCCTCCTACAATGAGCAGTACTTC.

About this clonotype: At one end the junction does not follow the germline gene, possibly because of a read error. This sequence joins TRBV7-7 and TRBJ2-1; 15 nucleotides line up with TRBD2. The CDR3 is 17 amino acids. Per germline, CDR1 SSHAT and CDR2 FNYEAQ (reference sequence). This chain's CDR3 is CASSQGLAGGGGDEQFF. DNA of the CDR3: TGTGCTAGCAGCCAGGGACTAGCGGGAGGTGGAGGTGATGAGCAGTTCTTC.

The CDR3 sequence is CSVEQGTGANVLTF. CDR3 DNA: TGCAGCGTTGAACAGGGTACCGGGGCCAACGTCCTGACTTTC. The chain uses TRBV29-1 and TRBJ2-6; perhaps TRBD1 as D (5 bases). This CDR3 contains 14 residues. V lost 2 bases to trimming and J lost 4 bases, with 9 bases between them. The germline V gene encodes CDR1 SQVTM and CDR2 ANQGSEA.

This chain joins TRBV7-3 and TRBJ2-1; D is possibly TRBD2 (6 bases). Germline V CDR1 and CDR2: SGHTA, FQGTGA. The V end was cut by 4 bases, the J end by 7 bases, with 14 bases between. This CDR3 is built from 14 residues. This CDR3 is CASSSAAGRNEQFF. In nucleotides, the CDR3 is TGTGCCAGCAGCTCCGCGGCGGGGAGGAATGAGCAGTTCTTC.

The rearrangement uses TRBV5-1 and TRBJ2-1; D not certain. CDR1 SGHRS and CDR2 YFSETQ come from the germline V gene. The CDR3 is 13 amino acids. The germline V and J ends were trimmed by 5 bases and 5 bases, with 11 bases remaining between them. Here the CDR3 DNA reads TGCGCCAGCAGTGGGGTCGACAACAATGAGCAGTTCTTC. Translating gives CASSGVDNNEQFF.

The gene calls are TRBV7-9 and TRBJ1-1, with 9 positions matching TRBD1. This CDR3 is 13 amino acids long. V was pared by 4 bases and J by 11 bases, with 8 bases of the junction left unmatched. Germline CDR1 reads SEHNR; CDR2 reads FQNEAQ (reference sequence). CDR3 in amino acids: CASSSRTGDGAFF. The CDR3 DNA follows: TGTGCCAGCAGCTCCCGGACAGGGGATGGGGCTTTCTTT.

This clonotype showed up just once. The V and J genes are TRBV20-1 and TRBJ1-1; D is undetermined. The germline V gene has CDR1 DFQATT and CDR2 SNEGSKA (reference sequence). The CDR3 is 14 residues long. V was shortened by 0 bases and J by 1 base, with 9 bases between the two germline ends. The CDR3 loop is CSAREGSGNTEAFF. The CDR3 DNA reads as TGCAGTGCTAGAGAAGGGAGTGGGAACACTGAAGCTTTCTTT.

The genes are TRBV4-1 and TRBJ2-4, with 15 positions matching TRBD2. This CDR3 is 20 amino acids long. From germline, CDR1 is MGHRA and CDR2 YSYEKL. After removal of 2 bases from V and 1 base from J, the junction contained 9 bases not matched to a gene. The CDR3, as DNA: TGCGCCAGCAGCCAATACCGGTGGACTAGCGGGAGGGCTGCCAAAAACATTCAGTACTTC. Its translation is CASSQYRWTSGRAAKNIQYF.

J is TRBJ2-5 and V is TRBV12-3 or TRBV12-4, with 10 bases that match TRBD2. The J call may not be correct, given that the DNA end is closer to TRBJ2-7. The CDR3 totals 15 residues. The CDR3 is CASSEASGSLYEQYF. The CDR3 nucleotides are TGTGCCAGCAGTGAAGCTAGCGGGAGTCTCTACGAGCAGTACTTC.

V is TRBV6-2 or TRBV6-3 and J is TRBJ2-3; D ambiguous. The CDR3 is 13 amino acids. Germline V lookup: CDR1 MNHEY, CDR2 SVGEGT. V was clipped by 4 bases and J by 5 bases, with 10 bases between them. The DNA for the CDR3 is TGTGCCAGCAGTTTGCTGGCTTTAGATACGCAGTATTTT. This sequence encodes CASSLLALDTQYF.

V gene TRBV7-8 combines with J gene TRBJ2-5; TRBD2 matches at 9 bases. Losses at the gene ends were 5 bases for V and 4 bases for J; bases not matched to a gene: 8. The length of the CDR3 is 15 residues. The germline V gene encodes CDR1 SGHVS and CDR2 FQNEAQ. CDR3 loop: CASSPRGGERETQYF. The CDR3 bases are TGTGCCAGCAGCCCGCGGGGGGGGGAGCGAGAGACCCAGTACTTC.

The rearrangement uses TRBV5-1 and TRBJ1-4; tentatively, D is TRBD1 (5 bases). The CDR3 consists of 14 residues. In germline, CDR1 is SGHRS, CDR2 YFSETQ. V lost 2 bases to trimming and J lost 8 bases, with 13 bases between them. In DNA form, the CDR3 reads TGCGCCAGCAGCTTTGGCCAGGGTGAAGAAAAACTGTTTTTT. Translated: CASSFGQGEEKLFF.

CDR3 nucleotide sequence: TGTGCCACCAGCAGAGACGGTCGACGGGGCACAGATACGCAGTATTTT. Its translation is CATSRDGRRGTDTQYF. The chain uses TRBV15 and TRBJ2-3; D gene ambiguous. The CDR3 runs 16 residues. Looked up from germline, CDR1 is LNHNV and CDR2 is YYDKDF (reference sequence). V was shortened by 0 bases and J by 1 base, with 11 bases between the two germline ends.

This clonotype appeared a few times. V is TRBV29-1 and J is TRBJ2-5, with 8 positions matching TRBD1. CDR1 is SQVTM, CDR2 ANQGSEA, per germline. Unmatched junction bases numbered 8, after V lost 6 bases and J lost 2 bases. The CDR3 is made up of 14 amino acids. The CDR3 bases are TGCAGCGTGACACAGGGGGATGGGCAAGAGACCCAGTACTTC. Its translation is CSVTQGDGQETQYF.